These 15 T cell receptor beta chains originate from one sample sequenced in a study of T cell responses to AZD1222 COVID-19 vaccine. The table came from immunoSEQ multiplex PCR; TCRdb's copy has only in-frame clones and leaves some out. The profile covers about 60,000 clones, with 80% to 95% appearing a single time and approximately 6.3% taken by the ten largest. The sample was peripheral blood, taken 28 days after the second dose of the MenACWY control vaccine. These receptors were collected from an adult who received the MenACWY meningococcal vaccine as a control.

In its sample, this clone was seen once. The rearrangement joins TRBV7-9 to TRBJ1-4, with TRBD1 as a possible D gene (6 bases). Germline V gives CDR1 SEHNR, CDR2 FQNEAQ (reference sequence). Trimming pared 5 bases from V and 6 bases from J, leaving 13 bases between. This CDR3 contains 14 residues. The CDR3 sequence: CASSRTVNDEKLFF. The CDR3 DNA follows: TGTGCCAGCAGCAGGACAGTTAACGATGAAAAACTGTTTTTT.

The CDR3 here is CASSYKQGNSPLHF. The DNA of the CDR3 is TGTGCCAGCAGTTACAAACAGGGCAATTCACCCCTCCACTTT. V usage is TRBV6-6 and J usage is TRBJ1-6; maybe TRBD1 (6 bases). The V end was cut by 2 bases, the J end by 7 bases, with 9 bases between. The CDR3 covers 14 residues. Germline CDR1 and CDR2: MNHNY and SVGAGI (reference sequence).

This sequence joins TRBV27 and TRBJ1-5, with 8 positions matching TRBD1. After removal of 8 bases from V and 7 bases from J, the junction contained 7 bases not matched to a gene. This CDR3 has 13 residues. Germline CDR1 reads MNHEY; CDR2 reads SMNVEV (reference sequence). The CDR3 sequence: CASSGQGRQPQHF. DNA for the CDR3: TGTGCCAGCTCCGGACAGGGACGGCAGCCCCAGCATTTT.

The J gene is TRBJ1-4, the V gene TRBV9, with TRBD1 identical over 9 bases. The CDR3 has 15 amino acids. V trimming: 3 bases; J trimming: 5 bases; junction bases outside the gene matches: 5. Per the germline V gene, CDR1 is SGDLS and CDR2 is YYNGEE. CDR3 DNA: TGTGCCAGCAGCGATACAGGGGGCGCGAATGAAAAACTGTTTTTT. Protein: CASSDTGGANEKLFF.

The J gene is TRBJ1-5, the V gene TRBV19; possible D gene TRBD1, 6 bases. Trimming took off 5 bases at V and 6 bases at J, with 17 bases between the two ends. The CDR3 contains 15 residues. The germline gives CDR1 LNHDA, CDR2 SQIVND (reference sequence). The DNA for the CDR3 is TGTGCCAGTAGTGAGGTCGGCAGGGGACGTCAGCCCCAGCATTTT. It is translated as CASSEVGRGRQPQHF.

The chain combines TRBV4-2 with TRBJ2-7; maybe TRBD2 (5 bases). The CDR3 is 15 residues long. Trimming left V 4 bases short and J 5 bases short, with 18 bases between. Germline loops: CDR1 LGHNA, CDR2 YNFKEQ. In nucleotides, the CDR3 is TGTGCCAGCAGCCGCACCCGGGATTCCAAGGACGAGCAGTACTTC. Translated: CASSRTRDSKDEQYF.

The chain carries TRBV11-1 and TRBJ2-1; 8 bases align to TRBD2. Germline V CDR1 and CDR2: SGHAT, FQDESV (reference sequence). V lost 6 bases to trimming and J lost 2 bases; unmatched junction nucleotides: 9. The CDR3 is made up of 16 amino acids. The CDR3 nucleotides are TGTGCCAGCAGGCCGCCTTTTAGCGGGGCCTACAATGAGCAGTTCTTC. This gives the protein CASRPPFSGAYNEQFF.

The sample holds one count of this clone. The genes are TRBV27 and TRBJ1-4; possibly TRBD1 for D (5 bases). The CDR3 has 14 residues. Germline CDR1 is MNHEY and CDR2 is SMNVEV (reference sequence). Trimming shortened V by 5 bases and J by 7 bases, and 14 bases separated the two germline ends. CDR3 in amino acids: CASSPMGESEKLFF. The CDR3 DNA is TGTGCCAGCAGTCCCATGGGGGAAAGTGAAAAACTGTTTTTT.

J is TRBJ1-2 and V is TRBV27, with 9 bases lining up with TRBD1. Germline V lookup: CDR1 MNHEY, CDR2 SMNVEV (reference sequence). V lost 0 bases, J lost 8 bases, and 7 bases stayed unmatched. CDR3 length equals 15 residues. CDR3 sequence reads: CASSLSPWTGEGYTF. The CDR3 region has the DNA TGTGCCAGCAGTTTATCTCCTTGGACAGGGGAAGGCTACACCTTC.

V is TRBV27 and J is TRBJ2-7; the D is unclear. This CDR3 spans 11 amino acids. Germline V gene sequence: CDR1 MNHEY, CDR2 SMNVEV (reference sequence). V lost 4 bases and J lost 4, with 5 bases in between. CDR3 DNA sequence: TGTGCCAGCAGTTCCCAGTACGAGCAGTACTTC. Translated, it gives CASSSQYEQYF.

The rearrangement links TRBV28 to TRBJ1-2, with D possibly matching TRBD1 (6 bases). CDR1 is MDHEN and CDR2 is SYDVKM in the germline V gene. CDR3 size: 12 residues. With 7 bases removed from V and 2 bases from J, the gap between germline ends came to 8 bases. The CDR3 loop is CASTDRNYGYTF. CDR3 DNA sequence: TGTGCCAGCACGGACAGAAACTATGGCTACACCTTC.

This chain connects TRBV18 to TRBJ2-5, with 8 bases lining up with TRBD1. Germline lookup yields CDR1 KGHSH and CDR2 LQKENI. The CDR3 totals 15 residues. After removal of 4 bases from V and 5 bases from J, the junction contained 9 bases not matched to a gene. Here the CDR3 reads CASSRPGTGGETQYF. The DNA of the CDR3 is TGTGCCAGCTCACGACCAGGAACAGGGGGTGAGACCCAGTACTTC. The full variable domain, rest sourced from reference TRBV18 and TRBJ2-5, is NAGVMQNPRHLVRRRGQEARLRCSPMKGHSHVYWYRQLPEEGLKFMVYLQKENIIDESGMPKERFSAEFPKEGPSILRIQQVVRGDSAAYFCASSRPGTGGETQYFGPGTRLLVL.

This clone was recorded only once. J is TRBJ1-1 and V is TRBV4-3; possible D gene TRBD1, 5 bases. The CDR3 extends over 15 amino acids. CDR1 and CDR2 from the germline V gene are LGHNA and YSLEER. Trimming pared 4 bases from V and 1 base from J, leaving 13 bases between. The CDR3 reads CASSPAGAENTEAFF. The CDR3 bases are TGCGCCAGCAGCCCCGCCGGGGCTGAGAACACTGAAGCTTTCTTT.

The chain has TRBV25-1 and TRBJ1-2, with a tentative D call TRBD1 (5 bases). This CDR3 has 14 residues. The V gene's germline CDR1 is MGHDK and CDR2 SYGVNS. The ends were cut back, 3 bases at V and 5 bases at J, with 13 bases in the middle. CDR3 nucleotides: TGTGCCAGCAGTGAGGGACCGCCAACTTATGGCTACACCTTC. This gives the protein CASSEGPPTYGYTF.

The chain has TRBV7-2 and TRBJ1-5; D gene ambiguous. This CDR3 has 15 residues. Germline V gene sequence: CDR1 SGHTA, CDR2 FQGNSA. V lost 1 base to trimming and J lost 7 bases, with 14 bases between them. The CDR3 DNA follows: TGTGCCAGCAGCTTAGATATTATGGGGTTCCAGCCCCAGCATTTT. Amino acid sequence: CASSLDIMGFQPQHF.